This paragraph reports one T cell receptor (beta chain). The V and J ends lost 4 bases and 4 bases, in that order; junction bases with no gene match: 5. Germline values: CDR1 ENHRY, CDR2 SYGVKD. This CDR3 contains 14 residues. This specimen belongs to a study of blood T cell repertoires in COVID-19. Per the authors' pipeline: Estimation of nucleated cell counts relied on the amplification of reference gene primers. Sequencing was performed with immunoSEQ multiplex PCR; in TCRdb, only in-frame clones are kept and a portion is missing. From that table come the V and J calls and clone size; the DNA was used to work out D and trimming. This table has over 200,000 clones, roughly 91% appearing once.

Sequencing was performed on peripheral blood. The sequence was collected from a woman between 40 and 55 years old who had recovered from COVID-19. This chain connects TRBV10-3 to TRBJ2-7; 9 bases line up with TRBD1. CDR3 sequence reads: CAISGGQGWYEQYF. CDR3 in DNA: TGTGCCATCAGTGGAGGACAGGGGTGGTACGAGCAGTACTTC.